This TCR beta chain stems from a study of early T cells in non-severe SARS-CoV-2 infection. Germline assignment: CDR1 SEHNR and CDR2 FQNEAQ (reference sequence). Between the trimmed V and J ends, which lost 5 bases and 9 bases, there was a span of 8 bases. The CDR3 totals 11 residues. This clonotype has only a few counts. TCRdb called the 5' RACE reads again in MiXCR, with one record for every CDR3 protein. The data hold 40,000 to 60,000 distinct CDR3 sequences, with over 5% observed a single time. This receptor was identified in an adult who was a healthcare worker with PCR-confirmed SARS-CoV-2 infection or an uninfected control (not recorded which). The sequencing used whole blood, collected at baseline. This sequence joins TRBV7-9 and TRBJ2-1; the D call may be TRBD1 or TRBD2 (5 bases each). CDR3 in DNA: TGTGCCAGCAGCCTTGGGGGTGAGCAGTTCTTC. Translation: CASSLGGEQFF. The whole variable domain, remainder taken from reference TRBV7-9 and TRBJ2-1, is DTGVSQNPRHKITKRGQNVTFRCDPISEHNRLYWYRQTLGQGPEFLTYFQNEAQLEKSRLLSDRFSAERPKGSFSTLEIQRTEQGDSAMYLCASSLGGEQFFGPGTRLTVL.